The T cell receptor beta chain under discussion was sequenced for a study of identical twins. Study conclusions and caveats: Some out-of-frame alpha sequences were shared by twins, and these showed excess low generation probability. Insertions were reduced in abundant cord blood beta clonotypes but not in memory repertoires. Less excess twin sharing appeared in beta out-of-frame sequences.

J gave up 1 base and V 5 bases, and 10 bases lay outside the gene matches. Germline V lookup: CDR1 MNHGY, CDR2 SVAAGI. CDR3 length: 16 amino acids. In this sample, this clonotype turned up once. The antigen is not known. In TCRdb, the 5' RACE reads were re-called with MiXCR into one record per CDR3 protein. Of 1.5 million to 2 million distinct CDR3 sequences detected, about 31% appear once; the ten largest clones hold around 0.3%. The TCR comes from a newborn girl in good health. The V call is TRBV6-9, the J call TRBJ1-1; TRBD1 aligns across 7 bases. The material sequenced was cord blood. Here the CDR3 reads CASSLSRQGANTEAFF. CDR3 nucleotide sequence: TGTGCCAGCAGTCTATCTCGACAGGGAGCGAACACTGAAGCTTTCTTT.